The sample holds many counts of the clone carrying this T cell receptor beta chain. The V gene's germline CDR1 is SGHTS and CDR2 YDEGEE. The ends were cut back, 4 bases at V and 4 bases at J, with 15 bases in the middle. There are 14 residues in the CDR3. This specimen comes from a study of spatial heterogeneity in lung cancer. TCRdb re-analysed the 5' RACE reads in MiXCR, keeping a single row per CDR3 protein. The data hold about 25,000 distinct CDR3 sequences, with about 7.2% observed a single time. Time point indicated: sample taken at primary tumor resection. The TCR comes from a male donor with early-stage non-small cell lung cancer. The sequencing used PBMCs, collected at surgery. This chain joins TRBV5-8 and TRBJ2-7; D might be TRBD1 (6 bases). CDR3 loop: CASSPWAGDYEQYV. The CDR3 nucleotides read TGTGCCAGCAGCCCCTGGGCAGGGGATTACGAGCAGTACGTC.